The next 7 T cell receptor beta chains were all read from a single sample in a study of blood T cells in healthy people across ages. PCR was performed a second time for about 7 to 11 cycles using a sample-barcoded 5' primer and a J-beta primer mix. TCRdb called the 5' RACE reads again in MiXCR, with one record for every CDR3 protein. The sample lists 500,000 to 650,000 distinct CDR3 sequences, about 25% occurring once. A further study also used this sample, focusing on T cells of mothers and their children.

Source material: blood. All receptors come from a boy aged 2 to 10 in good health.

This sequence joins TRBV2 and TRBJ2-1; TRBD2 matches 7 bases. V was clipped by 3 bases and J by 7 bases; unmatched bases: 9. Germline V lookup: CDR1 SNHLY, CDR2 FYNNEI. There are 15 residues in the CDR3. For the CDR3, the DNA is TGTGCCAGCAGTGAGGATCGGGGGAGGGCGAATGAGCAGTTCTTC. It is translated as CASSEDRGRANEQFF.

This clonotype was observed a few times. This chain connects TRBV6-6 to TRBJ1-2; D is unresolved. The V gene's germline CDR1 is MNHNY and CDR2 SVGAGI (reference sequence). V gave up 6 bases and J gave up 2 bases, with 16 bases separating them. This CDR3 is 15 amino acids long. The CDR3 region is CASSETPQTNYGYTF. CDR3 nucleotide sequence: TGTGCCAGCAGCGAGACACCGCAGACGAACTATGGCTACACCTTC.

The V call is TRBV20-1, the J call TRBJ2-7, with 12 nucleotides matching TRBD2. The CDR3 covers 16 residues. CDR1 is DFQATT and CDR2 is SNEGSKA in the germline V gene (reference sequence). V lost 6 bases, J lost 3 bases, and 12 bases stayed unmatched. In nucleotides, the CDR3 is TGCAGTGCAACCGATCCGACTAGCGGGAGTCTCTACGAGCAGTACTTC. It specifies CSATDPTSGSLYEQYF.

In its sample, this clonotype was seen a few times. V and J are TRBV18 and TRBJ1-5; no reliable D call. Germline CDR1 KGHSH, CDR2 LQKENI. The CDR3 extends over 12 amino acids. V was shortened by 2 bases and J by 4 bases, with 3 bases between the two germline ends. For the CDR3, the DNA is TGTGCCAGCTCACCAGGGAATCAGCCCCAGCATTTT. Residues: CASSPGNQPQHF.

The chain joins TRBV5-1 to TRBJ2-1, with TRBD2 identical over 10 bases. This CDR3 is 14 amino acids long. Trimming cost V 1 base and J 10 bases; bases outside gene matches: 5. Germline-derived CDR1 and CDR2 are SGHRS and YFSETQ. The CDR3 nucleotides are TGCGCCAGCAGCTTGTCTTTAGCGGGGGGAGAGCAGTTCTTC. This sequence encodes CASSLSLAGGEQFF. Using reference TRBV5-1 and TRBJ2-1 for the parts outside the CDR3, the full variable domain is KAGVTQTPRYLIKTRGQQVTLSCSPISGHRSVSWYQQTPGQGLQFLFEYFSETQRNKGNFPGRFSGRQFSNSRSEMNVSTLELGDSALYLCASSLSLAGGEQFFGPGTRLTVL.

The J gene is TRBJ1-1, the V gene TRBV11-2; 10 positions match TRBD1. V gave up 6 bases and J gave up 10 bases; unmatched junction bases: 11. Germline CDR1 SGHAT, CDR2 FQNNGV. The CDR3 runs to 14 residues. CDR3 loop: CASSSGQGERRAFF. As DNA, the CDR3 is TGTGCCAGCAGTTCCGGACAGGGGGAAAGAAGAGCTTTCTTT.

The V gene is TRBV6-5, the J gene TRBJ1-1, with 7 bases lining up with TRBD1. This CDR3 has 14 residues. Germline CDR1 MNHEY, CDR2 SVGAGI. V dropped 2 bases and J dropped 5; count of bases not matched to a gene: 5. DNA of the CDR3: TGTGCCAGCAGTTACGTGGCAGGGGGAACTGAAGCTTTCTTT. It translates to CASSYVAGGTEAFF.